This T cell receptor (beta chain) emerged from a study of PD-1 blockade in classical Hodgkin lymphoma. Assay: immunoSEQ multiplex PCR; the TCRdb copy retains only in-frame clones and omits some. The repertoire holds about 16,000 clones, with around four fifths as singletons. Germline V gene sequence: CDR1 SGHNT, CDR2 YYREEE (reference sequence). The V and J ends lost 2 bases and 4 bases respectively, with 9 bases between them. The CDR3 runs 13 residues. Overall study results and limits: Reports indicated that newly diagnosed patients had lower baseline TCR diversity than healthy donors did.

Every patient relapsed after autologous stem cell transplantation, and brentuximab vedotin exposure varied. From thawed PBMCs, CD4+ T cells were purified using magnetic negative selection. A remark on this clone: Antigen specificity is unknown.

The V gene is TRBV5-4, the J gene TRBJ2-5; possibly TRBD1 for D (6 bases). The material was CD4+ T cells from blood, obtained at baseline. This TCR derives from a human donor with classical Hodgkin lymphoma. The CDR3 spells CASSFGQTETQYF. The CDR3 region has the DNA TGTGCCAGCAGCTTTGGACAGACAGAGACCCAGTACTTC.